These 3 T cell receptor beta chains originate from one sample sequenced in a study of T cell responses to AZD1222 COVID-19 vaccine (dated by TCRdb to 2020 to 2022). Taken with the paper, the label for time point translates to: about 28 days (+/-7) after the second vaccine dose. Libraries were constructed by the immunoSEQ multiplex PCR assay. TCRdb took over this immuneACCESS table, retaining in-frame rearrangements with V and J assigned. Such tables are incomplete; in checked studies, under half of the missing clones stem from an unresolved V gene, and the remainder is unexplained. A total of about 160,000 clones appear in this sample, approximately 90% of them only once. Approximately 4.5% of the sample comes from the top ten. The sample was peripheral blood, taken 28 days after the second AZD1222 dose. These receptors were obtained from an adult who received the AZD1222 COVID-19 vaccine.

CDR3 nucleotides: TGTGCCAGTAGTATCCTCCAGGGGAATGGCTCACCCCTCCACTTT. The encoded protein is CASSILQGNGSPLHF. The chain links TRBV19 to TRBJ1-6; D might be TRBD1 (6 bases). V lost 3 bases, J lost 10 bases, and 16 bases lay in between. The CDR3 is 15 residues long. The germline CDR1 and CDR2 sequences are LNHDA and SQIVND (reference sequence).

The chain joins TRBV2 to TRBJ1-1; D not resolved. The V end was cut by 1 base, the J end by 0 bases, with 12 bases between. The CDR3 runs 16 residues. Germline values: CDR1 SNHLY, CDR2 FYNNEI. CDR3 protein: CASSEGSPFMNTEAFF. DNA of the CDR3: TGTGCCAGCAGTGAAGGTAGTCCGTTCATGAACACTGAAGCTTTCTTT.

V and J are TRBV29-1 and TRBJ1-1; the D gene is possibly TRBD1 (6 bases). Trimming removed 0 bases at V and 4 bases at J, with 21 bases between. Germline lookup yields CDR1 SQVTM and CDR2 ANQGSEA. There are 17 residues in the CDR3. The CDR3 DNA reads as TGCAGCGTTGAAGATGGGGGGATGGCAGGGGAAAGCACTGAAGCTTTCTTT. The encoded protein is CSVEDGGMAGESTEAFF.